This T cell receptor (beta chain) was identified during a study of a mutant IDH1 vaccine in newly diagnosed glioma. Across the study: Sex among treated patients split around 62% male, around 40% female; mean age was around 40 years. Most had both radiotherapy and temozolomide beforehand; others had only one.

This sample's time point: baseline, week 1 (first vaccination visit). Specified treatment: pre-vaccination baseline after standard-of-care therapy. The CDR3 runs to 14 residues. Germline CDR1 MGHRA, CDR2 YSYEKL. V was shortened by 1 base and J by 0 bases, with 7 bases between the two germline ends. Sequencing was performed with immunoSEQ multiplex PCR; in TCRdb, only in-frame clones are kept and a portion is missing. Of about 88,000 clones listed, roughly 87% are singletons. V is TRBV4-1 and J is TRBJ2-7, with no clear D. The sequencing here drew on PBMCs, taken from a glioma patient treated with radiotherapy, temozolomide or both. This TCR came from a middle-aged man with glioma. Some clones in this sample may be carry-over from other donors' samples. In DNA form, the CDR3 reads TGCGCCAGCAGCCAAGTGAGTAGCTCCTACGAGCAGTACTTC. Its translation: CASSQVSSSYEQYF.